Sequencing of this TCR beta chain was carried out in a study of shared clonotypes between healthy human individuals. Study results and limitations: Among four donors, approximately 5% of naive CD4 clonotypes were found in common.

This CDR3 comprises 15 residues. The germline V gene encodes CDR1 MGHDK and CDR2 SYGVNS. Trimming at V came to 6 bases and at J to 7 bases, leaving 12 bases not matched to a gene. The method was immunoSEQ multiplex PCR; TCRdb's version includes in-frame clones alone and lacks a portion of them. The sample holds some 2,500,000 clones, approximately 93% seen once. Adult Caucasians living in Nashville, Tennessee made up all of the donors. Of note for this clone: Its antigen is unidentified.

This clonotype was obtained from a man aged 18 to 35 in good health. Some clones in this sample may be carry-over from other donors' samples. The specimen sequenced was naive CD4+ T cells from PBMCs. The subset denotes: CD45RA+ positively selected. The gene calls are TRBV25-1 and TRBJ2-1, with 7 bases fitting TRBD2. CDR3 in DNA: TGTGCCAGCAGCCGCGCGGCGGGAGACTTGAATGAGCAGTTCTTC. Its translation is CASSRAAGDLNEQFF.